Reported below is one T cell receptor beta chain. Construction of the TCRbeta library involved unique molecular identifiers. TCRdb processed the PCR reads anew with MiXCR; each CDR3 protein has one entry. The repertoire includes roughly 120,000 distinct CDR3 sequences, approximately 10% of them detected once, and approximately 8% sits in the top ten. The sample is drawn from a study of T-cell reconstitution after alpha-beta-depleted transplantation in children. The CDR3 totals 19 residues. V gave up 8 bases and J gave up 2 bases; unmatched junction bases: 24. CDR1 and CDR2 (germline): ENHRY, SYGVKD. The gene calls are TRBV10-3 and TRBJ2-7; 7 bases agree with TRBD2. This receptor was obtained from a human donor who donated a stem cell graft to a child with acute lymphoblastic leukemia. Sequences were derived from PBMCs from the stem cell graft donor, sampled from the stem cell graft. Written as DNA, the CDR3 is TGTGCCATCTCGGCCAAGACACCCGGGAGGTCGCCTGGGGCCTACGAGCAGTACTTC. Residues: CAISAKTPGRSPGAYEQYF.